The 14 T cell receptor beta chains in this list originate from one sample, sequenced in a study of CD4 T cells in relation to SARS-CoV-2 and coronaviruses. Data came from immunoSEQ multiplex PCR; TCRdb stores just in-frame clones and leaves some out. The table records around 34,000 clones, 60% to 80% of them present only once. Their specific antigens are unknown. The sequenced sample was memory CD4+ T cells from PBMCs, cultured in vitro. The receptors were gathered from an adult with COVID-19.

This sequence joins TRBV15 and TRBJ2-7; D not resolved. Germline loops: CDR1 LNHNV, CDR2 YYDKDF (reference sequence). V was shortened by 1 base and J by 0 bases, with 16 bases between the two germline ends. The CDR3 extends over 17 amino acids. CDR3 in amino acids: CATSRVGEASSSYEQYF. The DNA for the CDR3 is TGTGCCACCAGCAGAGTTGGAGAAGCGAGTAGCTCCTACGAGCAGTACTTC.

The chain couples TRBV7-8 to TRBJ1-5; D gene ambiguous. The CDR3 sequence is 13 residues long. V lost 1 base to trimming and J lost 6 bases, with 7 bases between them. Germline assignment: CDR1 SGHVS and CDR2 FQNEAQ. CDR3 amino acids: CASSLGGSQPQHF. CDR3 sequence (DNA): TGTGCCAGCAGCTTAGGGGGAAGTCAGCCCCAGCATTTT.

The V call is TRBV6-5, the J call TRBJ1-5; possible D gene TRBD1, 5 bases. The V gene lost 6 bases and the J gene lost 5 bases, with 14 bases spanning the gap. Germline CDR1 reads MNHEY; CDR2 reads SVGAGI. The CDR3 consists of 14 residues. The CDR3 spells CASRLVGGDQPQHF. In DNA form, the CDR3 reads TGTGCCAGCAGGTTGGTCGGGGGGGATCAGCCCCAGCATTTT.

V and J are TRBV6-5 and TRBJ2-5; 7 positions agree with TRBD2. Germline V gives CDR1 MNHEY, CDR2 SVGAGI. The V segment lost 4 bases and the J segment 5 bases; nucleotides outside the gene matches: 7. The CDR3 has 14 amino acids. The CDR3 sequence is CASSLGGKLETQYF. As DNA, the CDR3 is TGTGCCAGCAGTTTGGGAGGGAAATTGGAGACCCAGTACTTC.

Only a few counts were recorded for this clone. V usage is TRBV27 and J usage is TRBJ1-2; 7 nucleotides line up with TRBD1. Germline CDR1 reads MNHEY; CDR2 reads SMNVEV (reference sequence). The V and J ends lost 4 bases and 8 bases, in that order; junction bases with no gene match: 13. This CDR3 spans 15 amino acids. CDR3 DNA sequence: TGTGCCAGCAGTTCTAATCCACCGGGACAGAAAGGCTACACCTTC. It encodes CASSSNPPGQKGYTF.

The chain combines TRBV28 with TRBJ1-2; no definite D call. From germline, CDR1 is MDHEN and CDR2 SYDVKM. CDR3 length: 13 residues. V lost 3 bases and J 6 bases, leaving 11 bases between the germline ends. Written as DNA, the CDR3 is TGTGCCAGCAGTTTTTACCCAAGGGATGGCTACACCTTC. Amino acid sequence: CASSFYPRDGYTF.

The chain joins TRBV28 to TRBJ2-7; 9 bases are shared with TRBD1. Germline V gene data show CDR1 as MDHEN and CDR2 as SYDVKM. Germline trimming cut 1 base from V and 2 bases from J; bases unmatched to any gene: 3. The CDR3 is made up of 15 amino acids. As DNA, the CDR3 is TGTGCCAGCAGTTTATTACAGGGGGCGGCCTACGAGCAGTACTTC. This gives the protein CASSLLQGAAYEQYF. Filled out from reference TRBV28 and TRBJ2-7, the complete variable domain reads DVKVTQSSRYLVKRTGEKVFLECVQDMDHENMFWYRQDPGLGLRLIYFSYDVKMKEKGDIPEGYSVSREKKERFSLILESASTNQTSMYLCASSLLQGAAYEQYFGPGTRLTVT.

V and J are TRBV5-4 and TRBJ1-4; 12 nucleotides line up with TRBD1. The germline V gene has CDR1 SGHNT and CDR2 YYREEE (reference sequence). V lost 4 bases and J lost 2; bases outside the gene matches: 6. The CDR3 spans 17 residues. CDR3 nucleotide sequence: TGTGCCAGCAGCGTGGGACAGGGGGCGCGTACTAATGAAAAACTGTTTTTT. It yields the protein CASSVGQGARTNEKLFF.

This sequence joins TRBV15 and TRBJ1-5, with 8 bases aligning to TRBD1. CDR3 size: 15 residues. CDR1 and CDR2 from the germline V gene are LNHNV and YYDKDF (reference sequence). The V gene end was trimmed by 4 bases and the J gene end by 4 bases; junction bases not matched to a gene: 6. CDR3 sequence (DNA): TGTGCCACCAGCACCTGGACAGGGCCAAATCAGCCCCAGCATTTT. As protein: CATSTWTGPNQPQHF.

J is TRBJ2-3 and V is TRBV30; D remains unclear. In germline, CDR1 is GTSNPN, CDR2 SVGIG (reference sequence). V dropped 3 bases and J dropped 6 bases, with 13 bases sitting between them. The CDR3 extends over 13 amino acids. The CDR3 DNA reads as TGTGCCTGGAGCGCCGAGCATGGGGATACGCAGTATTTT. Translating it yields CAWSAEHGDTQYF.

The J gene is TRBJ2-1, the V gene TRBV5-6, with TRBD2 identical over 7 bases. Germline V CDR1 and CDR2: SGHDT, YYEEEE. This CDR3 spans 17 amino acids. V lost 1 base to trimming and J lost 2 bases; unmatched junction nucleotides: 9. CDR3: CASSLTSGAGPYNEQFF. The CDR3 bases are TGTGCCAGCAGCTTGACTTCCGGAGCGGGGCCCTACAATGAGCAGTTCTTC. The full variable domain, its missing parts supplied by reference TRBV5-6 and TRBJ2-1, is DAGVTQSPTHLIKTRGQQVTLRCSPKSGHDTVSWYQQALGQGPQFIFQYYEEEERQRGNFPDRFSGHQFPNYSSELNVNALLLGDSALYLCASSLTSGAGPYNEQFFGPGTRLTVL.

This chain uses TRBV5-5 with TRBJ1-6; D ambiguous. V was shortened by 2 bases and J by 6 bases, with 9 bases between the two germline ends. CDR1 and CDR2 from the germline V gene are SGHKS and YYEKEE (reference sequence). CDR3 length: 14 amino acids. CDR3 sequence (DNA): TGTGCCAGCAGCTTAGTAGGGTTTAATTCACCCCTCCACTTT. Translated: CASSLVGFNSPLHF.

CDR3: CASSQGTVTSGPYEQYF. CDR3 DNA sequence: TGTGCCAGCAGCCAAGGTACTGTGACTAGCGGCCCCTACGAGCAGTACTTC. This sequence joins TRBV4-2 and TRBJ2-7, with 9 bases identical to TRBD2. This CDR3 comprises 17 residues. CDR1 LGHNA and CDR2 YNFKEQ come from the germline V gene. V dropped 1 base and J dropped 2; count of bases not matched to a gene: 9.

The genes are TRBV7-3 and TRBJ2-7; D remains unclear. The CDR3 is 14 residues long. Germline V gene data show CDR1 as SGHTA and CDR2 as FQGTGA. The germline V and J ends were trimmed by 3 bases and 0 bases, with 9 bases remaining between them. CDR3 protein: CASSLSTDSYEQYF. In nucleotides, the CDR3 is TGTGCCAGCAGCTTGTCGACTGACTCCTACGAGCAGTACTTC.